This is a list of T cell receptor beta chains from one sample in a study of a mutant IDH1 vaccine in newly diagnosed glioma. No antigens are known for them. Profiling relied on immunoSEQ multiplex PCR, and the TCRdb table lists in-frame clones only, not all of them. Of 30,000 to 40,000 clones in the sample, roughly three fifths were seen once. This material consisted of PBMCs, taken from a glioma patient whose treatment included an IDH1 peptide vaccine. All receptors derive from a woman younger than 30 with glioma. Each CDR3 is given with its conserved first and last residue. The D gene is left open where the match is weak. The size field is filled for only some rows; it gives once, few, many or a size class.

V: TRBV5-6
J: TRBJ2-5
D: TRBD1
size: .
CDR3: CASLGTVPTETQYF
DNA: TGTGCCAGCTTAGGGACAGTTCCGACGGAGACCCAGTACTTC

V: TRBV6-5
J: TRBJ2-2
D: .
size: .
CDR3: CASSPTGLAGELFF
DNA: TGTGCCAGCAGCCCTACAGGGTTGGCCGGGGAGCTGTTTTTT

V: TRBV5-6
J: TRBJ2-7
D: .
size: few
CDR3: CASSLGILYEQYF
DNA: TGTGCCAGCAGCTTGGGGATTCTCTACGAGCAGTACTTC

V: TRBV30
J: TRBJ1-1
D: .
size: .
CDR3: CAWNPGPNTEAFF
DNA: TGTGCCTGGAACCCAGGTCCGAACACTGAAGCTTTCTTT

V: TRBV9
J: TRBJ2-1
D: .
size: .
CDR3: CASSYYSGTSYNEQFF
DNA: TGTGCCAGCAGCTACTATAGCGGAACTTCCTACAATGAGCAGTTCTTC

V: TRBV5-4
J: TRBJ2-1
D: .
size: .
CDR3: CASNGEAEGPADEQFF
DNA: TGTGCCAGCAATGGAGAAGCGGAGGGGCCGGCGGATGAGCAGTTCTTC

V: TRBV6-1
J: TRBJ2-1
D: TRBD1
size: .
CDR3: CASSEIQGARSYNEQFF
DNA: TGTGCCAGCAGTGAAATACAGGGGGCCCGTTCCTACAATGAGCAGTTCTTC

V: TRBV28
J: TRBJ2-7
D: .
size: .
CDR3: CASSLSGTPYEQYF
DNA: TGTGCCAGCAGCCTCTCCGGGACACCTTACGAGCAGTACTTC

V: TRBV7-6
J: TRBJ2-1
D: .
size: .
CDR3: CASSLGGSYNEQFF
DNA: TGTGCCAGCAGCTTAGGAGGGTCCTACAATGAGCAGTTCTTC

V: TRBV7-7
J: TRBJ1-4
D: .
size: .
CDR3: CASSLQWNEKLFF
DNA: TGTGCTAGCAGCTTACAGTGGAATGAAAAACTGTTTTTT

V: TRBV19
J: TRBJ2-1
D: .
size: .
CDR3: CASRRLDEQFF
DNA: TGTGCCAGTCGGAGGCTGGATGAGCAGTTCTTC

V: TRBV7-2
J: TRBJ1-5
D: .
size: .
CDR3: CASSFFDQPQHF
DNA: TGTGCCAGCAGCTTCTTCGATCAGCCCCAGCATTTT

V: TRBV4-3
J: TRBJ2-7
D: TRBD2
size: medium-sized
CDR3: CASSQEIGGSVDEQYF
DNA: TGCGCCAGCAGCCAAGAAATCGGGGGGTCGGTCGACGAGCAGTACTTC

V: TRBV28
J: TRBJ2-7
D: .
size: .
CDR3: CASSDTSYEQYF
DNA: TGTGCCAGCAGTGACACCTCCTACGAGCAGTACTTC

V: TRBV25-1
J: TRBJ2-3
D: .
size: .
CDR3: CASSEFSYALGYF
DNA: TGTGCCAGCAGTGAATTCAGTTATGCGTTAGGGTATTTT

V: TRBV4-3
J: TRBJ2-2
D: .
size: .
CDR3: CASSQESPNTGELFF
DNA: TGCGCCAGCAGCCAAGAGTCCCCGAACACCGGGGAGCTGTTTTTT

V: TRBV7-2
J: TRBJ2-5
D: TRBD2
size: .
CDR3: CASSRSTSGMYQETQYF
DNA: TGTGCCAGCAGCCGTTCCACTAGCGGGATGTACCAAGAGACCCAGTACTTC